This TCR beta chain is from a study of T cells after yellow fever vaccination. One entry per CDR3 protein, called by TCRdb with MiXCR from the 5' RACE reads. Among about 260,000 distinct CDR3 sequences, around 5.3% were seen once, and the ten largest hold more than 3%. This CDR3 has 13 amino acids. Trimming took 7 bases from V and 10 from J; bases not matched to a gene: 10. The TCR sequence derives from a man younger than 35 who received the YFV17D yellow fever vaccine. The specimen comprised CD4+ T cells sorted from PBMCs, sampled on the day of the yellow fever booster vaccination. V gene TRBV12-3 or TRBV12-4 combines with J gene TRBJ2-1, with 7 bases fitting TRBD1. CDR3 DNA sequence: TGTGCCAGCAACCTACAGGGGTTAGGGGAGCAGTTCTTC. It specifies CASNLQGLGEQFF.